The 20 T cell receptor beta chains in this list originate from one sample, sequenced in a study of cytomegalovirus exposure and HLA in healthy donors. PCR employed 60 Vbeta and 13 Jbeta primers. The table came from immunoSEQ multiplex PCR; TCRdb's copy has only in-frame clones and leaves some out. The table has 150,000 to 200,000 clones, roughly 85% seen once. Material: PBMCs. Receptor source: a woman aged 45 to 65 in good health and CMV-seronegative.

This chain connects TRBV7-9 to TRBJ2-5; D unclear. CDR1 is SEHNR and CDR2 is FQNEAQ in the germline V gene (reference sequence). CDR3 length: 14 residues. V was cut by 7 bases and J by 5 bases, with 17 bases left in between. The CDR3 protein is CASTHDSPEETQYF. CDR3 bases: TGTGCCAGCACCCATGACTCACCAGAGGAGACCCAGTACTTC.

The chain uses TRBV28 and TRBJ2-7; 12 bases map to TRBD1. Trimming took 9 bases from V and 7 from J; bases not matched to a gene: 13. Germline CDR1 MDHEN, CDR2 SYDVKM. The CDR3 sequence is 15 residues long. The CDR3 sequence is CASSGWGQGAREQYF. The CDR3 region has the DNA TGTGCCAGTTCCGGCTGGGGACAGGGGGCGAGGGAGCAGTACTTC.

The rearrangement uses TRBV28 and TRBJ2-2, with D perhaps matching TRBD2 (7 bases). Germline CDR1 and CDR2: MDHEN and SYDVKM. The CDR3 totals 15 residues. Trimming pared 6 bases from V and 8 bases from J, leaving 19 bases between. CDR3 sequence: CASSSPQGGAGELFF. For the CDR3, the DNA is TGTGCCAGCAGCAGCCCCCAAGGGGGGGCGGGGGAGCTGTTTTTT.

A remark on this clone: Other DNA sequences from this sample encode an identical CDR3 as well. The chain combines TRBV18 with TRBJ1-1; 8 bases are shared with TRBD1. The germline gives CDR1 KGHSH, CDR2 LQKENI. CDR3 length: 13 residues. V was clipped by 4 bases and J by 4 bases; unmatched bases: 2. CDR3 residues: CASSQGQGTEAFF. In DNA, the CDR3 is TGTGCCAGCTCACAAGGACAGGGCACTGAAGCTTTCTTT.

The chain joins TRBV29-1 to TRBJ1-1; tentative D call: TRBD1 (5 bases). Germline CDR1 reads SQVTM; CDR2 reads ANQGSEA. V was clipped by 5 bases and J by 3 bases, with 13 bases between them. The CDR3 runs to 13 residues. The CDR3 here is CSVYTGVYTEAFF. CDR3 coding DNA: TGCAGCGTTTATACAGGAGTCTACACTGAAGCTTTCTTT.

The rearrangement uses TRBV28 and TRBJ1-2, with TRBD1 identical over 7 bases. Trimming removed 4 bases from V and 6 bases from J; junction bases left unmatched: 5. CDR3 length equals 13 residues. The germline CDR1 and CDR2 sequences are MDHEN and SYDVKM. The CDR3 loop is CASSSDRVNGYTF. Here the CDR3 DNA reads TGTGCCAGCAGTTCAGACAGGGTGAATGGCTACACCTTC.

This CDR3 reads CASSALAAHEQFF. CDR3 DNA sequence: TGTGCCAGCAGTGCACTAGCAGCCCATGAGCAGTTCTTC. This sequence joins TRBV2 and TRBJ2-1; tentative D call: TRBD2 (6 bases). Trimming left V 4 bases short and J 8 bases short, with 12 bases between. Germline V CDR1 and CDR2: SNHLY, FYNNEI. The CDR3 length is 13 residues.

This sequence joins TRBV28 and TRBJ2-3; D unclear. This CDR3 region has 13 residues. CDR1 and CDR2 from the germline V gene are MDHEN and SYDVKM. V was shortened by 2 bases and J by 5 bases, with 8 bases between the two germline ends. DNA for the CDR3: TGTGCCAGCAGTTTAAATATGCGAGATACGCAGTATTTT. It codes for CASSLNMRDTQYF.

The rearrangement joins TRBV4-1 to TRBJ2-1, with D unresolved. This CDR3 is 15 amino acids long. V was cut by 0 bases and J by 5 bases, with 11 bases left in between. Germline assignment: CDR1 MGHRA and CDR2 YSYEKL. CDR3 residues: CASSQDSSSDNEQFF. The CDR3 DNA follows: TGCGCCAGCAGCCAAGACTCGAGTAGTGACAATGAGCAGTTCTTC.

The CDR3 loop reads CASSEGQVPYEQYF. CDR3 nucleotides: TGTGCCAGCAGTGAGGGACAGGTGCCCTACGAGCAGTACTTC. The genes are TRBV6-1 and TRBJ2-7, with 8 bases fitting TRBD1. Germline V gene sequence: CDR1 MNHNS, CDR2 SASEGT. The CDR3 length is 14 residues. V was clipped by 3 bases and J by 2 bases; unmatched bases: 3.

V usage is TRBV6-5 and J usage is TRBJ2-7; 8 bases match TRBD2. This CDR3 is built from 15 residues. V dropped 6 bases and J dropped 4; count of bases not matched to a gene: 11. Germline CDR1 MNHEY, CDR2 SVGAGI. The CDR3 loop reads CASSPQGAGVYEQYF. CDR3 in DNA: TGTGCCAGCAGCCCTCAGGGAGCGGGAGTTTACGAGCAGTACTTC.

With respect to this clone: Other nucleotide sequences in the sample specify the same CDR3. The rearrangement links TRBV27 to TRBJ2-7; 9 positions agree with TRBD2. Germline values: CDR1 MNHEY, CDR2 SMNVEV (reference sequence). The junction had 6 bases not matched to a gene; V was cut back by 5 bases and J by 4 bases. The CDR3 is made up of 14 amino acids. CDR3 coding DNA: TGTGCCAGCAGTCCTGGACTAGCGAGATACGAGCAGTACTTC. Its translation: CASSPGLARYEQYF.

This chain's CDR3 is CASGRGGSPLHF. The CDR3 region has the DNA TGTGCCAGCGGTAGAGGGGGTTCACCCCTCCACTTT. V usage is TRBV7-6 and J usage is TRBJ1-6; TRBD1 might be the D (6 bases). CDR1 is SGHVS, CDR2 FNYEAQ, per germline. The CDR3 is 12 residues long. V was shortened by 8 bases and J by 9 bases, with 11 bases between the two germline ends.

CDR3 sequence: CASSLGLAGANNEQFF. The CDR3 nucleotides are TGTGCCAGCAGTTTAGGACTAGCGGGGGCGAACAATGAGCAGTTCTTC. V gene TRBV27 combines with J gene TRBJ2-1; 13 bases fit TRBD2. The CDR3 sequence is 16 residues long. Germline trimming cut 2 bases from V and 5 bases from J; bases unmatched to any gene: 3. The germline V gene encodes CDR1 MNHEY and CDR2 SMNVEV (reference sequence).

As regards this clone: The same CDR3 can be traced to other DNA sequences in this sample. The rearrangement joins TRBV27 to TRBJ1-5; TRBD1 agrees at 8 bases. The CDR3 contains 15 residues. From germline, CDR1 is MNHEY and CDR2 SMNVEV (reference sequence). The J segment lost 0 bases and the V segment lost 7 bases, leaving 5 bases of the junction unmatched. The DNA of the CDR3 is TGTGCCAGCAAGGACAGGGCCATTAGCAATCAGCCCCAGCATTTT. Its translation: CASKDRAISNQPQHF.

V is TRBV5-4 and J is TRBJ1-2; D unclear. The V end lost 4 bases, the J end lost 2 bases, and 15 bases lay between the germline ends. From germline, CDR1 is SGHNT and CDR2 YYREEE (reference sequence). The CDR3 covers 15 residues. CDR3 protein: CASSLPGPVNYGYTF. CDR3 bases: TGTGCCAGCAGCCTACCGGGTCCGGTAAACTATGGCTACACCTTC.

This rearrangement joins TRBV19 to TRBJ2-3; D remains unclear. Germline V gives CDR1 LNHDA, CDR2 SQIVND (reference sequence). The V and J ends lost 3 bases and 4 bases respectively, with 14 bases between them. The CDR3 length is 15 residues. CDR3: CASSIFRLEADTQYF. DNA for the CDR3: TGTGCCAGTAGTATTTTTCGTCTAGAGGCAGATACGCAGTATTTT.

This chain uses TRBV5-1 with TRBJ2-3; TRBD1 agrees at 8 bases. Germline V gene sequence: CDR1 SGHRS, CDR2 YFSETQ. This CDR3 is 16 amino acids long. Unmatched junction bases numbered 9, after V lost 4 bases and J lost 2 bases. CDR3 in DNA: TGCGCCAGCAGCCGGCAAGCAGGGGGCCTCACAGATACGCAGTATTTT. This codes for CASSRQAGGLTDTQYF.

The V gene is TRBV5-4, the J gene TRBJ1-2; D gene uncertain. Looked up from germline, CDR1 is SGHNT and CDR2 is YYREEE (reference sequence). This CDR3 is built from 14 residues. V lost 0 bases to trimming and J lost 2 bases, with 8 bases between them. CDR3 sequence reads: CASSLDSANYGYTF. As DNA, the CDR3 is TGTGCCAGCAGCTTGGACAGTGCGAACTATGGCTACACCTTC.

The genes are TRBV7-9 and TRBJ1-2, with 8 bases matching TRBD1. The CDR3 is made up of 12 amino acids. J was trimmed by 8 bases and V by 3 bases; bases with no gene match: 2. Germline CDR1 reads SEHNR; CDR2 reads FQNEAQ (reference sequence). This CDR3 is CASSLDREGYTF. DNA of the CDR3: TGTGCCAGCAGCTTGGACAGGGAGGGCTACACCTTC.